The clone carrying this TCR beta chain was found a few times. The source of the sample is a study of blood T cells in healthy people across ages. Germline-derived CDR1 and CDR2 are MNHEY and SMNVEV (reference sequence). The CDR3 has 14 residues. V gave up 7 bases and J gave up 0 bases; unmatched junction bases: 0. Sample-barcoded 5' priming and a J-beta primer mix drove a second PCR of roughly 7 to 11 cycles. MiXCR was run by TCRdb on the 5' RACE reads, yielding one entry per CDR3 protein. The table has roughly 1.5 million distinct CDR3 sequences, about 42% seen once. The sequence was collected from a young woman in good health. Material: blood. The chain carries TRBV27 and TRBJ2-1, with 10 bases matching TRBD2. CDR3 residues: CASKREGSYNEQFF. The CDR3 DNA sequence: TGTGCCAGCAAGCGGGAGGGCTCCTACAATGAGCAGTTCTTC.